The 8 T cell receptor beta chains below all came from one sample that was sequenced in a study of identical twins. TCRdb reprocessed the 5' RACE reads with MiXCR, giving one entry per CDR3 protein. The table shows 280,000 or so distinct CDR3 sequences, with approximately 8% occurring only once. The same sample was also studied in work on yellow fever vaccine responses in identical twins.

What was sequenced was memory (CD45RO+) T cells sorted from blood. These receptors came from a young woman in good health.

J is TRBJ2-7 and V is TRBV19; D possibly uses TRBD1 or TRBD2 (5 bases each). The CDR3 consists of 19 residues. Per the germline V gene, CDR1 is LNHDA and CDR2 is SQIVND (reference sequence). Trimming stripped 6 bases from V and 0 bases from J, with 27 bases between. The DNA of the CDR3 is TGTGCCAGTAGCCCGAGGGGTCCCCTAAGACTCGCTGGCTCCTACGAGCAGTACTTC. Protein product: CASSPRGPLRLAGSYEQYF.

With respect to this clonotype: The CDR3 ends on some other residue instead of the conserved phenylalanine or tryptophan, so this is likely a read error. This chain links TRBV6-1 with TRBJ2-3; either TRBD1 or TRBD2 may supply D (6 bases each). The CDR3 runs 16 residues. Trimming removed 5 bases at V and 1 base at J, with 16 bases between. CDR1 is MNHNS and CDR2 is SASEGT in the germline V gene. The CDR3 sequence is CASSKMPGAGTDTQYI. The CDR3 DNA sequence: TGTGCCAGCAGTAAGATGCCGGGGGCCGGCACAGATACGCAGTATATT.

This clonotype was seen ten or more times. The genes are TRBV20-1 and TRBJ2-1, with D unclear. The V gene lost 3 bases and the J gene lost 5 bases, with 5 bases spanning the gap. Germline lookup yields CDR1 DFQATT and CDR2 SNEGSKA (reference sequence). The CDR3 has 11 residues. DNA for the CDR3: TGCAGTGCTAGGAGGAACAATGAGCAGTTCTTC. The encoded protein is CSARRNNEQFF.

This chain joins TRBV5-1 and TRBJ2-3; D may be TRBD2 (6 bases). The CDR3 spans 18 residues. Trimming pared 5 bases from V and 0 bases from J, leaving 22 bases between. From germline, CDR1 is SGHRS and CDR2 YFSETQ. In nucleotides, the CDR3 is TGCGCCAGCAGGCGTGGGGGAGGCCAATCGAGTAGCACAGATACGCAGTATTTT. Amino acids: CASRRGGGQSSSTDTQYF.

V usage is TRBV18 and J usage is TRBJ1-1; perhaps TRBD1 as D (5 bases). This CDR3 is 12 amino acids long. Trimming took 3 bases from V and 10 from J, leaving 12 bases between them. Germline CDR1 and CDR2: KGHSH and LQKENI. The CDR3 nucleotides read TGTGCCAGCTCACCCACGGGGGTGGGAGCTTTCTTT. Translation: CASSPTGVGAFF.

This clonotype was found many times. V usage is TRBV24-1 and J usage is TRBJ2-1; TRBD1 matches at 9 bases. The V segment lost 1 base and the J segment 1 base; nucleotides outside the gene matches: 4. Germline assignment: CDR1 KGHDR and CDR2 SFDVKD. The CDR3 contains 17 residues. The chain's CDR3 is CATSDFRTGVSYNEQFF. The CDR3 DNA sequence: TGTGCCACCAGTGATTTCCGGACAGGGGTATCCTACAATGAGCAGTTCTTC.

The V call is TRBV6-1, the J call TRBJ2-7, with D possibly matching TRBD2 (5 bases). Germline CDR1 is MNHNS and CDR2 is SASEGT. The V and J ends lost 4 bases and 1 base respectively, with 11 bases between them. This CDR3 spans 14 amino acids. Here the CDR3 reads CASSVGVPSYEQYV. As DNA, the CDR3 is TGTGCCAGCAGTGTCGGGGTTCCATCCTACGAGCAGTACGTC.

This clonotype has only a few counts. V and J are TRBV24-1 and TRBJ2-1; 8 bases align to TRBD2. Germline V gene lookup returns CDR1 KGHDR and CDR2 SFDVKD. This CDR3 is 16 amino acids long. Germline trimming cut 4 bases from V and 4 bases from J; bases unmatched to any gene: 8. This CDR3 reads CATSDPTSGSYNEQFF. The CDR3 DNA reads as TGTGCCACCAGTGACCCCACTAGCGGAAGTTACAATGAGCAGTTCTTC.